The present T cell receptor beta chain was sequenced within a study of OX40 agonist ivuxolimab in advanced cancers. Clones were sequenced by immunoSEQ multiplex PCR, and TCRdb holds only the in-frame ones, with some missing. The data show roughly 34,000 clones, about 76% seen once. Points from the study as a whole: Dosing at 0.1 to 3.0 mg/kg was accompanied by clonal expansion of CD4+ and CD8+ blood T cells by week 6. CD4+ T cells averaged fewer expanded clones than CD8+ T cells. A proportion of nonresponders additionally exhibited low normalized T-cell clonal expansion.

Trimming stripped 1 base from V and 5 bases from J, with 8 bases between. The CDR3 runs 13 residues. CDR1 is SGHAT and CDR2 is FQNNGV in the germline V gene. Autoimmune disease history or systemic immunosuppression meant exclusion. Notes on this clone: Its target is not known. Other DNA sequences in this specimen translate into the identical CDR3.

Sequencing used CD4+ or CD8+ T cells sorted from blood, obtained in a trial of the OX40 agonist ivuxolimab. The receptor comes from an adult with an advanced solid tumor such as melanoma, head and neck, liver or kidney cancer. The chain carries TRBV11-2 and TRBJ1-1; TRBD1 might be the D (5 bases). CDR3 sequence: CASSLVGRTEAFF. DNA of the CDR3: TGTGCCAGCAGCTTAGTGGGGCGAACTGAAGCTTTCTTT. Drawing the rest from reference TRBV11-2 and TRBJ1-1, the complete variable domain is EAGVAQSPRYKIIEKRQSVAFWCNPISGHATLYWYQQILGQGPKLLIQFQNNGVVDDSQLPKDRFSAERLKGVDSTLKIQPAKLEDSAVYLCASSLVGRTEAFFGQGTRLTVV.